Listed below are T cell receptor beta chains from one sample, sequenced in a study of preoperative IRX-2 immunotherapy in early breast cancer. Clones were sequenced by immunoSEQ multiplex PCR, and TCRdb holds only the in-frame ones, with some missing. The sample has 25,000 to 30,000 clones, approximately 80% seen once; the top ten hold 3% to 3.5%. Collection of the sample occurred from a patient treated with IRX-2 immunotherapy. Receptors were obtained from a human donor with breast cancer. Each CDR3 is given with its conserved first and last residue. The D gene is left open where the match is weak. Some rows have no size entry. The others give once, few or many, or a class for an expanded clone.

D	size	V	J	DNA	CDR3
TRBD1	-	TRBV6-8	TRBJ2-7	TGTGCCAGCAGTTACTCGGGACAGGGGGCCGACGAGCAGTACTTC	CASSYSGQGADEQYF
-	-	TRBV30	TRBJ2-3	TGTGCCCGTAGGGGGGAAGGCACAGATACGCAGTATTTT	CARRGEGTDTQYF
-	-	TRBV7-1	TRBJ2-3	TGTGCCAGCAGCGTGAGCCGGGACACAAGAGGGGATACGCAGTATTTT	CASSVSRDTRGDTQYF
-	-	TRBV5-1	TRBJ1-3	TGCGCCAGCAGCTTGGAAGGGCATTCTGGAAACACCATATATTTT	CASSLEGHSGNTIYF
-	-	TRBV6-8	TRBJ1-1	TGTGCCAGCCGGTTAACGAACACTGAAGCTTTCTTT	CASRLTNTEAFF
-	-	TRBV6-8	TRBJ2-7	TGTGCCAGCAGTTACGTTGGGCCACCAGGATCCTACGAGCAGTACTTC	CASSYVGPPGSYEQYF
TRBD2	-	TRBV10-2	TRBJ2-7	TGCGCCAGCACTAGCGGGGGTTACGAGCAGTACTTC	CASTSGGYEQYF
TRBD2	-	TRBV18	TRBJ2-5	TGTGCCAGCTCACCACCTAGCGGGAGAAGGACAGAGACCCAGTACTTC	CASSPPSGRRTETQYF
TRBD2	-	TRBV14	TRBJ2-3	TGTGCCAGCAGCCGATATCTAGCGGGAGAGAATACGCAGTATTTT	CASSRYLAGENTQYF
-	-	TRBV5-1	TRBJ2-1	TGCGCCAGCAGCTTGGATGTCGGGACCTTCTACAATGAGCAGTTCTTC	CASSLDVGTFYNEQFF
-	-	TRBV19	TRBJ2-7	TGTGCCAGTAGCGGGACGAACACCTACGAGCAGTACTTC	CASSGTNTYEQYF
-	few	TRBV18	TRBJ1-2	TGTGCCAGCTCACCACCGGACCACAGGAGCTATGGCTACACCTTC	CASSPPDHRSYGYTF
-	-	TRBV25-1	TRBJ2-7	TGTGCCAGCAGTGGAGGAGTGGGCTACGAGCAGTACTTC	CASSGGVGYEQYF
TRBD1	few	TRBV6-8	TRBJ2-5	TGTGCCAGCAGGGGGACAGGGGAGTCGGCCCAGTACTTC	CASRGTGESAQYF
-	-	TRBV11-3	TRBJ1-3	TGTGCCAGCAGCCCTCTACCGGGGACTTACTGGCCCGGAAACACCATGTATTTT	CASSPLPGTYWPGNTMYF
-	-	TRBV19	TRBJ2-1	TGTGCCAGTAGTATCGGGTACAATGAGCAGTTCTTC	CASSIGYNEQFF
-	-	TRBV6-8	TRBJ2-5	TGTGCCAGCACCGGGACTCGACAAGAGACCCAGTACTTC	CASTGTRQETQYF
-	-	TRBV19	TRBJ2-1	TGTGCCAGTAGTACCTACTCCGGCGGGTACAATGAGCAGTTCTTC	CASSTYSGGYNEQFF
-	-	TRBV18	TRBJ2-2	TGTGCCAGCTCAGCAGCCCTGTTCGCGAACACCGGGGAGCTGTTTTTT	CASSAALFANTGELFF
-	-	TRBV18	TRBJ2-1	TGTGCCAGCTCACCAGGGCTTCGCACCTACAATGAGCAGTTCTTC	CASSPGLRTYNEQFF
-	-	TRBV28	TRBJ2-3	TGTGCCAGCAGTTTATTCGCAGGGTCTAGCACAGATACGCAGTATTTT	CASSLFAGSSTDTQYF
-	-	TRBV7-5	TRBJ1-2	TGTGCCAGCAGCCAAGGCCAGGGAAACTATGGCTACACCTTC	CASSQGQGNYGYTF
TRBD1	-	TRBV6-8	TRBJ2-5	TGTGCCAGCAGTATACGGACAGGCTTTGGGGAGACCCAGTACTTC	CASSIRTGFGETQYF
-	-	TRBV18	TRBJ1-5	TGTGCCAGCTCACCAATTCCAGCTACCAATCAGCCCCAGCATTTT	CASSPIPATNQPQHF
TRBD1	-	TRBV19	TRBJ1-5	TGTGCCAGCCAATCGGGACAGGGGATCACTCAGCCCCAGCATTTT	CASQSGQGITQPQHF
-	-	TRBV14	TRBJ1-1	TGTGCCAGCAGCCCCTGGACGGCGAACACTGAAGCTTTCTTT	CASSPWTANTEAFF
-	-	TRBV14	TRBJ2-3	TGTGCCAGCAGCCAAGGTCGGGTTATGCCCACAGATACGCAGTATTTT	CASSQGRVMPTDTQYF
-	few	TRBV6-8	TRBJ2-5	TGTGCCAGCAGTTACGCCCTTTGGACCCAGTACTTC	CASSYALWTQYF
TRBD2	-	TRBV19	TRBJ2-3	TGTGCCAGTAGTATAGATGTTTTACCAGCGGGAGTATATACGCAGTATTTT	CASSIDVLPAGVYTQYF
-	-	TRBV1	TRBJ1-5	TGCGCCAGCAGCCCGGGACAGGGGTCCAAACAGCCCCAGCATTTT	CASSPGQGSKQPQHF
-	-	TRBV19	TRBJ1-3	TGTGCCAGTAGTATCCCCCCCAAGAGGGCTGTCGAAAACACCATATATTTT	CASSIPPKRAVENTIYF
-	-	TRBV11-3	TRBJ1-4	TGTGCCAGCAGAGAGACAGGATCGGGGTATGAAAAACTGTTTTTT	CASRETGSGYEKLFF
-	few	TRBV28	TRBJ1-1	TGTGCCAGCAGTTTGAGTCGGAGGGAAGCTTTCTTT	CASSLSRREAFF
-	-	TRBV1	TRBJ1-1	TGCGCCAGCAGCCAAGCTACAACAGGGGGGACTGAAGCTTTCTTT	CASSQATTGGTEAFF
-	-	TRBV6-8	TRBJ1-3	TGTGCCAGCAGCCGGACGTCTGGAAACACCATATATTTT	CASSRTSGNTIYF
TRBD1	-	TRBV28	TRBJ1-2	TGTGCCAGCAGTCCTGGGGGACAGGTCGATGGCTACACCTTC	CASSPGGQVDGYTF
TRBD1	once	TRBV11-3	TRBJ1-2	TGTGCCAGCAGCCCGACAGGGGGCCAGGCTAGGTATGGCTACACCTTC	CASSPTGGQARYGYTF
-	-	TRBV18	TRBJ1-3	TGTGCCAGCTTACCCCCAAGCTCTGGAAACACCATATATTTT	CASLPPSSGNTIYF
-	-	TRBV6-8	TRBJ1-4	TGTGCCAGCAGTTTTGGCAGAGGTAATGAAAAACTGTTTTTT	CASSFGRGNEKLFF
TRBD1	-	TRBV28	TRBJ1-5	TGTGCCACCGACAGGGGTCTGGGGGTTCAGCCCCAGCATTTT	CATDRGLGVQPQHF
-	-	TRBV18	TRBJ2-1	TGTGCCAGCTCACCGGGGGGGACAGGACATTACAATGAGCAGTTCTTC	CASSPGGTGHYNEQFF
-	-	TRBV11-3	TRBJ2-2	TGTGCCAGCAGCCGAACAATCAGGGGCAGCACCGGGGAGCTGTTTTTT	CASSRTIRGSTGELFF
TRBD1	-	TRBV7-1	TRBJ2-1	TGTGCCAGCGCAACCGGGACAGGGTATGAGCAGTTCTTC	CASATGTGYEQFF
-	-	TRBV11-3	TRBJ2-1	TGTGCCAGCAGCCCGGGACTCACCTACAATGAGCAGTTCTTC	CASSPGLTYNEQFF
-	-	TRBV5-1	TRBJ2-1	TGCGCCAGCAGCTCGCCGACAGGATACAATGAGCAGTTCTTC	CASSSPTGYNEQFF
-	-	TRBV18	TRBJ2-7	TGTGCCACCCGACCCACGCTTAGCTCCTACGAGCAGTACTTC	CATRPTLSSYEQYF
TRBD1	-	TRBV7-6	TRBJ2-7	TGTGCCAGCAGCCCCAGGGGGCGTATATACGAGCAGTACTTC	CASSPRGRIYEQYF
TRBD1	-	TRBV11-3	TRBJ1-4	TGTGCCAGCAGCAAGGGACAGGGGGATGAAAAACTGTTTTTT	CASSKGQGDEKLFF
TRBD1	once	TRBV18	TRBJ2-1	TGTGCCAGCTCACCCGGGTCAGGGGGCTTCAATGAGCAGTTCTTC	CASSPGSGGFNEQFF
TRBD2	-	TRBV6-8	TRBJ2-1	TGTGCCGTTACTAGCGGGGGCTCCTACAATGAGCAGTTCTTC	CAVTSGGSYNEQFF
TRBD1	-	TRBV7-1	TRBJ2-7	TGTGCCAGCAGCTCTCCTCCAGGGGGCCCTCTCTACGAGCAGTACTTC	CASSSPPGGPLYEQYF
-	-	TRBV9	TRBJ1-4	TGTGCCAGCAGTCCGGGACGGCTAAATGAAAAACTGTTTTTT	CASSPGRLNEKLFF
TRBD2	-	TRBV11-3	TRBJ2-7	TGTGCCAGCAGCTTGTCACCCGGGGCGGGAGTTGGATACGAGCAGTACTTC	CASSLSPGAGVGYEQYF
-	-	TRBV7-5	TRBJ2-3	TGTGCCAGCAGCTCAACGGGACTAGCGGGACTACCGACCAGCACAGATACGCAGTATTTT	CASSSTGLAGLPTSTDTQYF